Below are 10 T cell receptor beta chains sequenced from a single sample in a study of blood T cell repertoires in COVID-19. Sequencing was performed with immunoSEQ multiplex PCR; in TCRdb, only in-frame clones are kept and a portion is missing. The table has about 79,000 clones, over 85% seen once. The sample taken for sequencing was peripheral blood. Receptor source: a man aged 50 to 59 with active COVID-19.

The chain joins TRBV5-1 to TRBJ1-2; D remains ambiguous. The CDR3 extends over 15 amino acids. Germline lookup yields CDR1 SGHRS and CDR2 YFSETQ. The V and J ends lost 1 base and 0 bases respectively, with 10 bases between them. The CDR3 is CASSLLPSPNYGYTF. The CDR3 DNA is TGCGCCAGCAGCTTGTTACCGAGCCCTAACTATGGCTACACCTTC. Full variable domain (rest looked up from reference TRBV5-1 and TRBJ1-2): KAGVTQTPRYLIKTRGQQVTLSCSPISGHRSVSWYQQTPGQGLQFLFEYFSETQRNKGNFPGRFSGRQFSNSRSEMNVSTLELGDSALYLCASSLLPSPNYGYTFGSGTRLTVV.

This sequence joins TRBV29-1 and TRBJ1-2; TRBD1 is a possible D gene (6 bases). Trimming removed 7 bases at V and 4 bases at J, with 19 bases between. The CDR3 has 14 residues. Germline assignment: CDR1 SQVTM and CDR2 ANQGSEA. The CDR3 loop is CSASPRQASYGYTF. The DNA of the CDR3 is TGCAGCGCCAGCCCGAGACAGGCAAGCTATGGCTACACCTTC.

This chain links TRBV6-5 with TRBJ2-7; D is ambiguous. V dropped 0 bases and J dropped 3 bases, with 9 bases sitting between them. The CDR3 contains 14 residues. Germline CDR1 is MNHEY and CDR2 is SVGAGI. CDR3 nucleotide sequence: TGTGCCAGCAGTTACTCCGACGGAGACTACGAGCAGTACTTC. It encodes CASSYSDGDYEQYF.

This clone was observed a single time. The V and J genes are TRBV4-2 and TRBJ2-7; 8 positions agree with TRBD2. There are 18 residues in the CDR3. J was trimmed by 1 base and V by 0 bases; bases with no gene match: 11. The germline gives CDR1 LGHNA, CDR2 YNFKEQ. CDR3 sequence: CASSQDFSRQRESYEQYF. CDR3 bases: TGTGCCAGCAGCCAAGATTTCTCTCGTCAGCGGGAGTCCTACGAGCAGTACTTC.

The genes are TRBV3-1 (or the pseudogene TRBV3-2) and TRBJ1-2; D ambiguous. Germline values: CDR1 LGHDT, CDR2 YNNKEL (reference sequence). The CDR3 has 17 amino acids. V lost 1 base, J lost 0 bases, and 15 bases lay in between. The DNA of the CDR3 is TGTGCCAGCAGCCAAGTGATCCGGGGAGGAACTAACTATGGCTACACCTTC. Encoded protein: CASSQVIRGGTNYGYTF.

This clone was detected only once. This sequence joins TRBV18 and TRBJ2-5; perhaps TRBD2 as D (5 bases). Trimming took off 6 bases at V and 4 bases at J, with 15 bases between the two ends. The CDR3 is made up of 14 amino acids. Germline V lookup: CDR1 KGHSH, CDR2 LQKENI. The CDR3 bases are TGTGCCAGCTCCCCGAGTGGAGGAGGAGAGACCCAGTACTTC. Translated: CASSPSGGGETQYF.

V is TRBV25-1 and J is TRBJ2-7; TRBD2 aligns across 13 bases. V was pared by 3 bases and J by 1 base, with 0 bases of the junction left unmatched. Looked up from germline, CDR1 is MGHDK and CDR2 is SYGVNS. This CDR3 has 15 amino acids. The CDR3 sequence is CASSEGLAGSYEQYF. Written as DNA, the CDR3 is TGTGCCAGCAGTGAGGGACTAGCGGGGTCCTACGAGCAGTACTTC.

In DNA, the CDR3 is TGTGCCAGCTCACCGGGCCAGATAACTGGAAACACCATATATTTT. Residues: CASSPGQITGNTIYF. The chain has TRBV18 and TRBJ1-3; D call uncertain. From germline, CDR1 is KGHSH and CDR2 LQKENI. Trimming cost V 3 bases and J 2 bases, with 11 bases left between them. The CDR3 has 15 residues.

The chain has TRBV10-2 and TRBJ2-7; D might be TRBD2 (5 bases). CDR1 is WSHSY and CDR2 is SAAADI in the germline V gene. V lost 3 bases and J lost 3, with 15 bases in between. This CDR3 contains 15 residues. This CDR3 is CASSDGWEQHYEQYF. Written as DNA, the CDR3 is TGCGCCAGCAGTGACGGTTGGGAGCAACACTACGAGCAGTACTTC.

The chain recombines TRBV11-3 with TRBJ2-1; perhaps TRBD1 as D (6 bases). The length of the CDR3 is 19 residues. Germline-derived CDR1 and CDR2 are SGHNT and YENEEA. The V gene lost 4 bases and the J gene lost 1 base, with 23 bases spanning the gap. CDR3 sequence: CASSSPQETGGFSYNEQFF. The CDR3 coding sequence is TGTGCCAGCAGCTCACCCCAAGAGACAGGTGGGTTTTCCTACAATGAGCAGTTCTTC.